This T cell receptor (beta chain) was documented in a study of cytomegalovirus exposure and HLA in healthy donors. General observations from the study: In a later analysis, several top co-occurrence clusters appeared linked to parvovirus B19, influenza, CMV and Epstein-Barr virus.

On this clone itself: Its antigen is not identified.

Amplification used 60 Vbeta primers and 13 Jbeta primers. Libraries were prepared by immunoSEQ multiplex PCR; TCRdb keeps only in-frame clonotypes and omits some of them. The sample shows about 250,000 clones, just over 70% of them seen only once. V lost 10 bases to trimming and J lost 2 bases, with 17 bases between them. This CDR3 has 14 residues. Germline V gene lookup returns CDR1 LNHDA and CDR2 SQIVND (reference sequence). The clonotype was recovered from a female donor in good health and CMV-seronegative. The chain uses TRBV19 and TRBJ1-2; D is perhaps TRBD1 (6 bases). The sample was PBMCs. The CDR3 coding sequence is TGTGCCACCATAGGTGGACAGTCCAACTATGGCTACACCTTC. Encoded protein: CATIGGQSNYGYTF.